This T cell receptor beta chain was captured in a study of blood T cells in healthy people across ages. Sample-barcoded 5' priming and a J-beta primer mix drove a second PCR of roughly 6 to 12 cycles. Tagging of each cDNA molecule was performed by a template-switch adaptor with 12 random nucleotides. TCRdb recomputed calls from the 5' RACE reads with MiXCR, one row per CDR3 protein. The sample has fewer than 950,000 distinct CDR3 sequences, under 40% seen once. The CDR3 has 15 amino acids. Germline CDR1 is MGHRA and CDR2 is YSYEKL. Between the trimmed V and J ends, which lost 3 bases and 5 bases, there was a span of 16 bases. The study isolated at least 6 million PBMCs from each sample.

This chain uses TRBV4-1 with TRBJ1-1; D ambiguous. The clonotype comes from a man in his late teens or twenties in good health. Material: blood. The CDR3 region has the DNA TGCGCCAGCAGCCACAGACGAACTGAGAGTACTGAAGCTTTCTTT. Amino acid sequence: CASSHRRTESTEAFF.